The present entry profiles one T cell receptor (beta chain) with its context. The specificity of this receptor is unknown. No qualities accompany the bases; no much larger clone lies one base away. The entry originates in a study of blood T cell repertoires in COVID-19 (TCRdb year 2020). With regard to the full study: For ImmuneRACE Cohort 3, a participant was defined as recovered based on two consecutive negative NP/OP PCR tests, clearance by a healthcare professional, or resolution of symptoms. Samples were obtained from the ongoing ImmuneRACE study (first 160 participants) and from 1,254 subjects provided by 6 global collaborators. Where available, HLA class I and class II types were taken from metadata supplied by the sample provider and were not determined by assay-based typing. The repertoires were released in a freely available public database intended as a resource for research on the immune response to SARS-CoV-2. Subjects who had been exposed to COVID-19, were actively infected with it, or had recovered from it provided the deeply sampled blood TCRbeta repertoires that made up the dataset. The material from the prospective study consisted of cDNA or gDNA derived from T cells, B-cell-depleted T cells, or PBMCs. Sample metadata almost always included a de-identified subject ID, COVID-19 status, age in years and sex. Samples covering the acute and convalescent phases of COVID-19 were provided by collaborators in the United States, Italy and Spain. General conclusions and limits of the study: The quantity of clinical and demographic metadata differed by source and by participant and was supplied without curation.

Between the V and J ends, shortened by 0 bases and 3 bases respectively, the junction contains 8 bases. The CDR3 contains 14 residues, cysteine and phenylalanine counted. Just CDR3 DNA is preserved here, 42 bases in frame from base 1. The germline V gene sets CDR1 to SGHTA and CDR2 to FQGNSA. Participants in the prospective study were enrolled through a virtual design, were aged 18 to 89 years, and lived in fewer than 30 United States geographic areas. In the prospective study, cohorts were assigned on the basis of participant-reported clinical history obtained from a screening survey and a study questionnaire. Mobile phlebotomists in the prospective study collected whole blood, serum and a nasopharyngeal or oropharyngeal swab from every participant. Prospective study participants could optionally give additional blood draws and questionnaires over a 2-month period. Prospective study blood samples were shipped either frozen or at room temperature before DNA extraction.

TCRbeta CDR3 regions were amplified from genomic DNA using the immunoSEQ Assay, a bias-controlled multiplex PCR. The original pipeline was this. The number of nucleated cells in each sample was estimated from the amplification of reference gene primers within the assay. Sequence reads were collapsed and filtered to measure the absolute abundance of every unique TCRbeta CDR3 rearrangement. Productive Simpson clonality was computed per sample as the square root of Simpson's diversity index over productive rearrangements. TCRdb limited this immuneACCESS table to in-frame rearrangements with V and J called. A share of clones is missing; checked studies link under half to unresolved V genes, and the rest is unexplained. V and J calls and clone size follow that table, whereas D and trimming were derived from the DNA. The sample profile shows under 200,000 clones; around 87% of them were found once. Of the sample, just under 25% is held by the ten largest clones.

The TCR comes from a woman between 40 and 50 years old in a cohort exposed to, infected with or recovered from COVID-19 (not recorded which). Sample: PBMCs or T cells enriched from blood (not recorded which). The receptor chain draws on TRBV7-2 and TRBJ1-1; matching of 5 bases hints at TRBD1 as the D gene. The CDR3 region: CASSLARRDTEAFF. The bases read TGTGCCAGCAGCTTAGCCCGCAGGGACACTGAAGCTTTCTTT.